This T cell receptor beta chain derives from a study of early T cells in non-severe SARS-CoV-2 infection. Study information: Unpaired chains resulted from sequencing bulk RNA of unsorted whole blood. General study results and limits: Anti-spike CD8 specificities were favored by VDJdb matching, whose results missed private and CD4 specificities.

Germline CDR1 is MNHEY and CDR2 is SMNVEV (reference sequence). The CDR3 contains 19 residues. V lost 3 bases, J lost 3 bases, and 9 bases stayed unmatched. Individual cDNA molecules received unique molecular identifiers. TCRdb independently ran MiXCR on the 5' RACE reads; one entry per CDR3 protein. The sample records roughly 63,000 distinct CDR3 sequences, 9.5% to 15% being singletons. This clonotype occurred many times. The antigen is undetermined. The V and J genes are TRBV27 and TRBJ2-1; 15 nucleotides agree with TRBD2. This sequence originates from an adult who was a healthcare worker with PCR-confirmed SARS-CoV-2 infection or an uninfected control (not recorded which). The sequencing sample was made of whole blood. In DNA, the CDR3 is TGTGCCAGCAGTTTTCTAGGGACTAGCGGGAGGAGAATCTACAATGAGCAGTTCTTC. It codes for CASSFLGTSGRRIYNEQFF.